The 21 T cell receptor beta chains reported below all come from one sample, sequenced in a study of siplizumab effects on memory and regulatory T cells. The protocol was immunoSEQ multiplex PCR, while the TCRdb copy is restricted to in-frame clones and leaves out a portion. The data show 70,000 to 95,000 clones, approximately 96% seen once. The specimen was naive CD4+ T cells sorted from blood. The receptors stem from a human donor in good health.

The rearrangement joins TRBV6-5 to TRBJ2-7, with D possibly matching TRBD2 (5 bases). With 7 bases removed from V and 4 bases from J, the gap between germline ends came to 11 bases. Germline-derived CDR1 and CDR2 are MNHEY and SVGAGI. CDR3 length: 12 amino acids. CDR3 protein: CASTSRAYEQYF. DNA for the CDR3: TGTGCCAGCACGTCGAGGGCATACGAGCAGTACTTC.

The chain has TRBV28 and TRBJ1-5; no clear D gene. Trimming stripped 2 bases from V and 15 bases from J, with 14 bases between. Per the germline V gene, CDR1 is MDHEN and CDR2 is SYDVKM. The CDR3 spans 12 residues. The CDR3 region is CASSLPKVTMHF. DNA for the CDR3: TGTGCCAGCAGTTTACCTAAGGTCACCATGCATTTT.

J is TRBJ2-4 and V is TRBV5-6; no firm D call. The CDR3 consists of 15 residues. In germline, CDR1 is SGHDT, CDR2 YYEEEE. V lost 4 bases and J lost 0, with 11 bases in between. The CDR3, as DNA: TGTGCCAGCAGCACCATACAGCTAGCCAAAAACATTCAGTACTTC. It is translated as CASSTIQLAKNIQYF.

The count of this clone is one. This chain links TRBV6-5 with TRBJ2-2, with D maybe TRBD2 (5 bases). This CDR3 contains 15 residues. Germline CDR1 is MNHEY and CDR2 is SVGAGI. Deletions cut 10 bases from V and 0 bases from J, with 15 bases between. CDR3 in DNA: TGTGCCACCTCACGAGGGTCGGCGAACACCGGGGAGCTGTTTTTT. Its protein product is CATSRGSANTGELFF.

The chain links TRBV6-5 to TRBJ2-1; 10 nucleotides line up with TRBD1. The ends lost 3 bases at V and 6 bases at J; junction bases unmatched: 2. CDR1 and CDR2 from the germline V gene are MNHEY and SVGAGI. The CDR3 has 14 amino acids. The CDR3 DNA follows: TGTGCCAGCAGTTATGGGACAGGGGTCAATGAGCAGTTCTTC. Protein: CASSYGTGVNEQFF.

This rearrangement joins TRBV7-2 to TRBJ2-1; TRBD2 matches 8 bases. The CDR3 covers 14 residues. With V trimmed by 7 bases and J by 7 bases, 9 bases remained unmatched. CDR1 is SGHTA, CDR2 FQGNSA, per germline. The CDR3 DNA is TGTGCCAGCAACGAATGGACTAGCCGGAATGAGCAGTTCTTC. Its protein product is CASNEWTSRNEQFF.

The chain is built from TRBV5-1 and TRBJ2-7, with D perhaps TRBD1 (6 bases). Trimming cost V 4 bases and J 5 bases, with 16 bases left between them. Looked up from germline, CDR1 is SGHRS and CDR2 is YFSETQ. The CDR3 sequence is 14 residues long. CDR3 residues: CASSPQGPYNEQYF. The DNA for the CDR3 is TGCGCCAGCAGCCCTCAGGGGCCGTATAACGAGCAGTACTTC.

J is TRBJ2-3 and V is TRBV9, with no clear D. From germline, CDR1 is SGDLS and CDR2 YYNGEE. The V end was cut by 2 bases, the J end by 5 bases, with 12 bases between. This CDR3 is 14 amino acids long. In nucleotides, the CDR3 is TGTGCCAGCAGCGTGCGAGGTTCCGGAGATACGCAGTATTTT. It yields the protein CASSVRGSGDTQYF. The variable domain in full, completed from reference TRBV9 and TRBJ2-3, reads DSGVTQTPKHLITATGQRVTLRCSPRSGDLSVYWYQQSLDQGLQFLIQYYNGEERAKGNILERFSAQQFPDLHSELNLSSLELGDSALYFCASSVRGSGDTQYFGPGTRLTVL.

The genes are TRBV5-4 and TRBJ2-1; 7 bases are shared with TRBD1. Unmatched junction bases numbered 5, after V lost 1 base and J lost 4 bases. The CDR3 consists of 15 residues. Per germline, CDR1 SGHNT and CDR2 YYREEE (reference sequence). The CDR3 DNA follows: TGTGCCAGCAGCTTGCTGGCAGGGGGATACAATGAGCAGTTCTTC. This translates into CASSLLAGGYNEQFF.

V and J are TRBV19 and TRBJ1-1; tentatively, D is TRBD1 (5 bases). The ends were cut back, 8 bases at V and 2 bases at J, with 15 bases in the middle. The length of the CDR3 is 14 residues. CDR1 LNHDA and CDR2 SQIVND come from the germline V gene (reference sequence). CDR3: CASETVRGNTEAFF. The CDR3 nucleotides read TGTGCCAGTGAAACCGTCCGGGGCAACACTGAAGCTTTCTTT.

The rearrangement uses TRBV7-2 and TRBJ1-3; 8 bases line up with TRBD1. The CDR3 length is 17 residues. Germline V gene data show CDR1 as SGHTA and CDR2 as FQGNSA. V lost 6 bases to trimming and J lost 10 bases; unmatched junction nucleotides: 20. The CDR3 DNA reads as TGTGCCAGCAGTCCACCTGGAAGTGGACAGGGACCTTTTACCATATATTTT. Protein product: CASSPPGSGQGPFTIYF.

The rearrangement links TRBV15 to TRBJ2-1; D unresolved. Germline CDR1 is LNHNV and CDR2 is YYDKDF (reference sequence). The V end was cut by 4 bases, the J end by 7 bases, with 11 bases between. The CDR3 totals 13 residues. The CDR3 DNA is TGTGCCACCAGCAACCAAGATGGAAATGAGCAGTTCTTC. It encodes CATSNQDGNEQFF.

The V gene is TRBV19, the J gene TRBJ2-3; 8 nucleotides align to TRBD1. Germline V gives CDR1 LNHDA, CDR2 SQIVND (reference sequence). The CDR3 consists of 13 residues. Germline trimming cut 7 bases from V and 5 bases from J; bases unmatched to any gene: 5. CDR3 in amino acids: CASKDRDLDTQYF. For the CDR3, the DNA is TGTGCCAGTAAGGACAGGGACTTAGATACGCAGTATTTT.

The CDR3 here is CASKGSRGLNTEAFF. In DNA form, the CDR3 reads TGCGCCAGCAAGGGCTCGCGGGGACTGAACACTGAAGCTTTCTTT. V is TRBV5-1 and J is TRBJ1-1, with a possible D match to TRBD1 (5 bases). The V end lost 6 bases, the J end lost 0 bases, and 15 bases lay between the germline ends. In germline, CDR1 is SGHRS, CDR2 YFSETQ. The CDR3 consists of 15 residues.

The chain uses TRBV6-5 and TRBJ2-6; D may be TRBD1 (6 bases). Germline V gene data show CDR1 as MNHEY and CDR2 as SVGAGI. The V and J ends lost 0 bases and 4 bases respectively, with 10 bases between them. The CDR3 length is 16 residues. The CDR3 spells CASSYSAGVGANVLTF. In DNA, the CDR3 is TGTGCCAGCAGTTACTCGGCAGGGGTAGGGGCCAACGTCCTGACTTTC.

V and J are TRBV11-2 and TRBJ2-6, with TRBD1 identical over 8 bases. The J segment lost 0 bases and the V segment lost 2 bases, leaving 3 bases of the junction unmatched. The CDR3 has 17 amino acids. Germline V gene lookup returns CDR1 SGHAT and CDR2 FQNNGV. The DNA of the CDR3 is TGTGCCAGCAGCTTAACAGGGGGAATCTCTGGGGCCAACGTCCTGACTTTC. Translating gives CASSLTGGISGANVLTF.

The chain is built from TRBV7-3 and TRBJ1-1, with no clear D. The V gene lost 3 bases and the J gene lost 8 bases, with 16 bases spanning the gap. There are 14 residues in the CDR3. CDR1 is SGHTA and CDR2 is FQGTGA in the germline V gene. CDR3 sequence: CASSLFRYSAEAFF. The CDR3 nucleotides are TGTGCCAGCAGCTTGTTCAGGTATTCCGCCGAAGCTTTCTTT.

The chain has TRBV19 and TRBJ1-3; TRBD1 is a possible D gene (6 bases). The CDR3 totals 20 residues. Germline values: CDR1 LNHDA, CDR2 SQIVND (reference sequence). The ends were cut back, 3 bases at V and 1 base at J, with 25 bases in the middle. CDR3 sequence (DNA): TGTGCCAGTAGTATCCACTTACGCCCGACAGGCGACGATTCTGGAAACACCATATATTTT. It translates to CASSIHLRPTGDDSGNTIYF.

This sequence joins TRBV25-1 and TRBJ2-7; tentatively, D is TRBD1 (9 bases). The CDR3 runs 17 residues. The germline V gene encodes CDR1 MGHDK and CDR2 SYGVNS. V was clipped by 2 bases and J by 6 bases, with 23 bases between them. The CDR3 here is CASSEVFSGTGTSEQYF. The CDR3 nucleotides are TGTGCCAGCAGTGAAGTCTTTTCTGGGACAGGGACTAGCGAGCAGTACTTC.

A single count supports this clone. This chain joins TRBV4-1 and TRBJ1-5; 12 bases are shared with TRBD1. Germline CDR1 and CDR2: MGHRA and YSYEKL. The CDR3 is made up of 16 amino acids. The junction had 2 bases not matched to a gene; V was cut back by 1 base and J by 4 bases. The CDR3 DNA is TGCGCCAGCAGCCAAGGGGGACAGGGGGCAAATCAGCCCCAGCATTTT. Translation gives CASSQGGQGANQPQHF.

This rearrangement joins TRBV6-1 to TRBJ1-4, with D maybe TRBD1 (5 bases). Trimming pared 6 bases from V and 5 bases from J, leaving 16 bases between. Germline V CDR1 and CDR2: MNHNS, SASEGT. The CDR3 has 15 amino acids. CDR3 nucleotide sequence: TGTGCCAGCAGCCTCACCACGGGGCAGAATGAAAAACTGTTTTTT. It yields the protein CASSLTTGQNEKLFF.